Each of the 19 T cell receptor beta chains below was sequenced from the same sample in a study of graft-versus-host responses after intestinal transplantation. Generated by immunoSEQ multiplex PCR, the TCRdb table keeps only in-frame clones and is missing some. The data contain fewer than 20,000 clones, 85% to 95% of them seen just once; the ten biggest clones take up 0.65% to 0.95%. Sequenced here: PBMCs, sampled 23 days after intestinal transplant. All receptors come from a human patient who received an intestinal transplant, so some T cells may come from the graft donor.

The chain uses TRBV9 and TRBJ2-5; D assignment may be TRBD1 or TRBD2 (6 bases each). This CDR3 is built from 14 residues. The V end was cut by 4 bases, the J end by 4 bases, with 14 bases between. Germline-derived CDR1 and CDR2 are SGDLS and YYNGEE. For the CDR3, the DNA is TGTGCCAGCAGCCTAGGGGGGAGTCGAGAGACCCAGTACTTC. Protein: CASSLGGSRETQYF.

The CDR3 spells CASSEREEITAFF. CDR3 coding DNA: TGTGCCAGCAGTGAAAGAGAGGAAATAACAGCTTTCTTT. The V and J genes are TRBV21-1 and TRBJ1-1. TRBV21-1 is recorded as a pseudogene. The CDR3 contains 13 residues.

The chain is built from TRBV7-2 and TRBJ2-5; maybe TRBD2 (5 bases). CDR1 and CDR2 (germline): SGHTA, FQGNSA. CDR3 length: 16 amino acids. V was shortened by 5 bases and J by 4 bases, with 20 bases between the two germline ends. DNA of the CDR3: TGTGCCAGCAGCCCCCCGCGTTGGGAGAGTATAGAGACCCAGTACTTC. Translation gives CASSPPRWESIETQYF.

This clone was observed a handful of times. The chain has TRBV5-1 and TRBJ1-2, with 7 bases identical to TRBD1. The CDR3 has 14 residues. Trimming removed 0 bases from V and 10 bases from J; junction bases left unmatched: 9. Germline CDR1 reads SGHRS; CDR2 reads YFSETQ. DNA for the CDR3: TGCGCCAGCAGCTTGGCTGGGGACAGACAGATCTACACCTTC. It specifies CASSLAGDRQIYTF.

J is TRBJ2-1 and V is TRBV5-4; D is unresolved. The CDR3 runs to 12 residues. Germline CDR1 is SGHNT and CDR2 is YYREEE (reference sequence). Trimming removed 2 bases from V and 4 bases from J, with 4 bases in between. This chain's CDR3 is CASSFLYNEQFF. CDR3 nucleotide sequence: TGTGCCAGCAGCTTTCTTTACAATGAGCAGTTCTTC.

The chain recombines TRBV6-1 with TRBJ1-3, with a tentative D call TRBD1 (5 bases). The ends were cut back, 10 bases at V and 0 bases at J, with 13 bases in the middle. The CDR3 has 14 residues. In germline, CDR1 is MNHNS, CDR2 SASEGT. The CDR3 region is CAILQGASGNTIYF. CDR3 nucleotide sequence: TGTGCCATACTTCAGGGTGCCTCTGGAAACACCATATATTTT.

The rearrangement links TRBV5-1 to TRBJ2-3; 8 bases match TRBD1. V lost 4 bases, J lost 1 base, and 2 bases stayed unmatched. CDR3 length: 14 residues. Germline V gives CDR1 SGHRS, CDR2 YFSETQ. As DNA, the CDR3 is TGCGCCAGCAGCAGGGGACAGGGCACAGATACGCAGTATTTT. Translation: CASSRGQGTDTQYF. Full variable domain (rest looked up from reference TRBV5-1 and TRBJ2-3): KAGVTQTPRYLIKTRGQQVTLSCSPISGHRSVSWYQQTPGQGLQFLFEYFSETQRNKGNFPGRFSGRQFSNSRSEMNVSTLELGDSALYLCASSRGQGTDTQYFGPGTRLTVL.

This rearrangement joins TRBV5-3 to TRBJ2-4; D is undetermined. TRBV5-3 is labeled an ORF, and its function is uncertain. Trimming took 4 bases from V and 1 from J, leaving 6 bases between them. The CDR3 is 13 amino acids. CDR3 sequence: CARSDAAKNIQYF. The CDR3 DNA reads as TGTGCCAGAAGCGACGCGGCCAAAAACATTCAGTACTTC.

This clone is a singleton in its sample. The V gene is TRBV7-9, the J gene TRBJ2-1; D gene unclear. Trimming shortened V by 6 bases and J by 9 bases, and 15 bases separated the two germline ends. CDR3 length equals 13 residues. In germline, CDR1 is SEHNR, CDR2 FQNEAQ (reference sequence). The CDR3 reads CASSPLGFVEQFF. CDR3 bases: TGTGCCAGCAGTCCTTTAGGGTTTGTTGAGCAGTTCTTC.

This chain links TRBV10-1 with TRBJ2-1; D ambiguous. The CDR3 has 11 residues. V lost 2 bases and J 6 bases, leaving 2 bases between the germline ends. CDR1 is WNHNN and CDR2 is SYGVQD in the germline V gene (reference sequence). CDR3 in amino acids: CASSEANEQFF. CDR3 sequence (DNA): TGCGCCAGCAGTGAGGCCAATGAGCAGTTCTTC.

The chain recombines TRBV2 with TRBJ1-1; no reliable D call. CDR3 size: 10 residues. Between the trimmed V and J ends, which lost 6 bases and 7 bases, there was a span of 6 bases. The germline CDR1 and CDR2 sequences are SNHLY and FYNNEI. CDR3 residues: CASRAGEAFF. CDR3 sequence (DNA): TGTGCCAGCAGGGCCGGTGAAGCTTTCTTT.

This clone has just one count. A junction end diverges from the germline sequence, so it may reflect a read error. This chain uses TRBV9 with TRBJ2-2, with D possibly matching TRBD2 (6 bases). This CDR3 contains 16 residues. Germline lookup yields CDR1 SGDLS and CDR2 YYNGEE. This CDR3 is CTSSVATAGRDGELFF. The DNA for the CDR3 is TGTACCAGCAGCGTAGCTACCGCGGGGAGAGACGGGGAGCTGTTTTTT. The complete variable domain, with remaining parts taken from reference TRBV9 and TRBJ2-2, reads DSGVTQTPKHLITATGQRVTLRCSPRSGDLSVYWYQQSLDQGLQFLIQYYNGEERAKGNILERFSAQQFPDLHSELNLSSLELGDSALYFCTSSVATAGRDGELFFGEGSRLTVL.

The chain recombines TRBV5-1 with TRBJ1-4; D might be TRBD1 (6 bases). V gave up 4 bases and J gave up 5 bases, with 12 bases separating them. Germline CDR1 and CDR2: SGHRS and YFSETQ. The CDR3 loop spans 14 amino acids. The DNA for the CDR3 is TGCGCCAGCAGCGTCCGGGACATAAATGAAAAACTGTTTTTT. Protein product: CASSVRDINEKLFF.

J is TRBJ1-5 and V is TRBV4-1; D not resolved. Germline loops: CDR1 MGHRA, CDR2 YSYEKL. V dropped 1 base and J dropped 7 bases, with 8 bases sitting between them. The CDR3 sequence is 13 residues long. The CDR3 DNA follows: TGCGCCAGCAGCCAAGGCCTGCACCAGCCCCAGCATTTT. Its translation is CASSQGLHQPQHF.

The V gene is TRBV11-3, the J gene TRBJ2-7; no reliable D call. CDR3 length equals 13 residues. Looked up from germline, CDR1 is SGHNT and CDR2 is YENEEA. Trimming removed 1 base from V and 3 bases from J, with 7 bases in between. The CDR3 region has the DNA TGTGCCAGCAGCTTAGCCCCTAACTACGAGCAGTACTTC. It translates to CASSLAPNYEQYF.

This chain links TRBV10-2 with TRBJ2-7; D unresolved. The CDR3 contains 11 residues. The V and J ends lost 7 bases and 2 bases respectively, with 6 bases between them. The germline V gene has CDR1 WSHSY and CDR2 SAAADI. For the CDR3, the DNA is TGCGCCAGCACTGGGGCCTACGAGCAGTACTTC. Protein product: CASTGAYEQYF.

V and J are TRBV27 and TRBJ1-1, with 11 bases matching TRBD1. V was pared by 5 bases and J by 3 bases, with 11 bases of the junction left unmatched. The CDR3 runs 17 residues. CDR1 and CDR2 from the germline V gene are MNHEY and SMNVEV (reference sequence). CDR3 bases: TGTGCCAGCAGTCCATCCGGGACAGGGGGGCCCTACACTGAAGCTTTCTTT. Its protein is CASSPSGTGGPYTEAFF.

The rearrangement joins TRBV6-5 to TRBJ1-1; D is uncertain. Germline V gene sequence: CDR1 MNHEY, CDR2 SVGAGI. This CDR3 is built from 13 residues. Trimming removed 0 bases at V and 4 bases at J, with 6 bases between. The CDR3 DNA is TGTGCCAGCAGTTACTCGACTTTCACTGAAGCTTTCTTT. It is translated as CASSYSTFTEAFF.

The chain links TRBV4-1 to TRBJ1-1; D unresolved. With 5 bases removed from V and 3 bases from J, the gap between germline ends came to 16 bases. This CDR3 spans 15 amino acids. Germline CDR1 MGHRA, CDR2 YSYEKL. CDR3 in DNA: TGCGCCAGCAGCTACACCATGCACGGGGACACTGAAGCTTTCTTT. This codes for CASSYTMHGDTEAFF.